Listed below are T cell receptor beta chains from one sample, sequenced in a study of cytomegalovirus exposure and HLA in healthy donors. Profiled with immunoSEQ multiplex PCR; TCRdb holds only in-frame clones, not every one. The sample lists roughly 120,000 clones, roughly 62% seen once, with about 1.5% in the top ten. The sequencing sample was made of PBMCs. The receptors stem from a man aged 25 to 45 in good health and CMV-seropositive. The conserved cysteine and the conserved F or W are not part of the CDR3 here. Each record gives: V gene, J gene, CDR3 protein.

v_gene: TRBV7-2; j_gene: TRBJ2-2; CDR3aa: ASSLSPGNTGELF
v_gene: TRBV7-2; j_gene: TRBJ2-5; CDR3aa: ASSLEGLAGQETQY
v_gene: TRBV5-1; j_gene: TRBJ2-1; CDR3aa: ASSLVGLGRYNEQF
v_gene: TRBV7-3; j_gene: TRBJ2-1; CDR3aa: ASSSTSYNEQF
v_gene: TRBV14; j_gene: TRBJ2-5; CDR3aa: ASSWTSGKETQY
v_gene: TRBV28; j_gene: TRBJ2-2; CDR3aa: ASSLAGELF
v_gene: TRBV10-3; j_gene: TRBJ1-1; CDR3aa: AISELEAF
v_gene: TRBV4-2; j_gene: TRBJ2-7; CDR3aa: ASSQDPPGQGSEQY
v_gene: TRBV2; j_gene: TRBJ2-7; CDR3aa: ASSEVWGQPTYEQY
v_gene: TRBV5-6; j_gene: TRBJ2-3; CDR3aa: ASSLRVAGSTDTQY
v_gene: TRBV27; j_gene: TRBJ1-5; CDR3aa: ASSLTGQGAKPQH
v_gene: TRBV5-1; j_gene: TRBJ2-3; CDR3aa: ASSRLSGTGDTDTQY
v_gene: TRBV6-1; j_gene: TRBJ1-5; CDR3aa: ASSGGQHSNQPQH
v_gene: TRBV25-1; j_gene: TRBJ2-7; CDR3aa: ASSQIGLAGDTY
v_gene: TRBV29-1; j_gene: TRBJ2-3; CDR3aa: SVETVDTQY
v_gene: TRBV4-2; j_gene: TRBJ2-3; CDR3aa: ASSQEGLLAGVADTQY
v_gene: TRBV4-2; j_gene: TRBJ2-7; CDR3aa: ASSHDGRPYEQY
v_gene: TRBV2; j_gene: TRBJ2-7; CDR3aa: ASNRDTFYEQY
v_gene: TRBV5-1; j_gene: TRBJ1-6; CDR3aa: ASTIGSYNSPLH
v_gene: TRBV15; j_gene: TRBJ2-5; CDR3aa: ATSRVLETSETQY
v_gene: TRBV19; j_gene: TRBJ1-4; CDR3aa: ASSTIVTSTGKLF
v_gene: TRBV4-2; j_gene: TRBJ2-1; CDR3aa: ASSQVAWNEQF
v_gene: TRBV4-3; j_gene: TRBJ1-1; CDR3aa: ASSQDSFARAEAF
v_gene: TRBV11-2; j_gene: TRBJ2-1; CDR3aa: ASRTSGRAFLNEQF
v_gene: TRBV11-3; j_gene: TRBJ2-2; CDR3aa: ASSALYGELF
v_gene: TRBV5-5; j_gene: TRBJ1-4; CDR3aa: ASSLTVGNEKLF
v_gene: TRBV5-1; j_gene: TRBJ2-3; CDR3aa: ASSLGTGGTDTQY
v_gene: TRBV2; j_gene: TRBJ1-4; CDR3aa: ASSYTPTNEKLF
v_gene: TRBV11-2; j_gene: TRBJ2-3; CDR3aa: ASSLDLGRRTDTQY
v_gene: TRBV4-3; j_gene: TRBJ1-1; CDR3aa: ASSQDIGQAITEAF
v_gene: TRBV27; j_gene: TRBJ2-7; CDR3aa: ASAELAGGSGEQY
v_gene: TRBV6-1; j_gene: .; CDR3aa: ATSMSSYEQY
v_gene: TRBV27; j_gene: TRBJ2-7; CDR3aa: ASSLSGY
v_gene: TRBV5-1; j_gene: TRBJ2-7; CDR3aa: ASSLLAGFSYEQY
v_gene: TRBV10-1; j_gene: TRBJ2-4; CDR3aa: ASSVTRSNAKNIQY
v_gene: TRBV11-2; j_gene: TRBJ2-2; CDR3aa: ASSSNGHSTGELF
v_gene: TRBV20-1; j_gene: .; CDR3aa: SASRGHEQY
v_gene: TRBV6-6; j_gene: TRBJ1-1; CDR3aa: ASSGDFPEAF
v_gene: TRBV4-3; j_gene: TRBJ2-1; CDR3aa: ASSQVGGESDEQF
v_gene: TRBV5-1; j_gene: TRBJ2-7; CDR3aa: ASSSRELSPYEQY
v_gene: TRBV4-3; j_gene: TRBJ1-5; CDR3aa: ASSQDYRELWWSNQPQH
v_gene: TRBV7-2; j_gene: TRBJ2-3; CDR3aa: ASSLRASGSTDTQY
v_gene: TRBV18; j_gene: TRBJ1-1; CDR3aa: ASSPSENTEAF
v_gene: TRBV11-2; j_gene: TRBJ1-1; CDR3aa: ASSYKEVEGTEAF
v_gene: TRBV9; j_gene: TRBJ1-1; CDR3aa: ASSVNREGRHTEAF
v_gene: TRBV7-3; j_gene: TRBJ2-1; CDR3aa: ASSYNSGRGNEQF
v_gene: TRBV6-5; j_gene: TRBJ2-1; CDR3aa: ASRRGGSNEQF
v_gene: TRBV19; j_gene: TRBJ2-3; CDR3aa: ASSILSGVTDTQY
v_gene: TRBV7-8; j_gene: TRBJ1-2; CDR3aa: ASSLALVAVGYT
v_gene: TRBV12-5; j_gene: TRBJ2-4; CDR3aa: ASGQIQGAAKNIQY
v_gene: TRBV7-8; j_gene: TRBJ2-7; CDR3aa: ASSIRGRYEQY